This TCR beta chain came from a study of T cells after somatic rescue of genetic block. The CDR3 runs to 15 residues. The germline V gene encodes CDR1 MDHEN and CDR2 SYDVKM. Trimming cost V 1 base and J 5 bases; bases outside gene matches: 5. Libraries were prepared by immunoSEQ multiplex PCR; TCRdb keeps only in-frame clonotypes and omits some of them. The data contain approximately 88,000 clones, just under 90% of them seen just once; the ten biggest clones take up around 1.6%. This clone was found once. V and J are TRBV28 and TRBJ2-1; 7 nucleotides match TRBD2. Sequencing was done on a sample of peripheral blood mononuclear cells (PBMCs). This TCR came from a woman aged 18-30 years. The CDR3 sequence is CASSLSGGAHNEQFF. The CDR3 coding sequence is TGTGCCAGCAGTTTATCGGGGGGAGCCCACAATGAGCAGTTCTTC. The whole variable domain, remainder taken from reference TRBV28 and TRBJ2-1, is DVKVTQSSRYLVKRTGEKVFLECVQDMDHENMFWYRQDPGLGLRLIYFSYDVKMKEKGDIPEGYSVSREKKERFSLILESASTNQTSMYLCASSLSGGAHNEQFFGPGTRLTVL.